Shown below are 18 T cell receptor beta chains from a single sample sequenced in a study of PD-L1 blockade in urothelial cancer. Clones were sequenced by immunoSEQ multiplex PCR, and TCRdb holds only the in-frame ones, with some missing. Here the sample spans roughly 24,000 clones, more than 75% being singletons. Time point reported: peripheral blood 6 weeks after treatment start. The sample here was PBMCs, taken around atezolizumab (anti-PD-L1) treatment. The receptors were sampled from a woman in her sixties or seventies with urothelial cancer.

The rearrangement joins TRBV19 to TRBJ1-6; D possibly corresponds to TRBD1 (5 bases). Germline CDR1 is LNHDA and CDR2 is SQIVND (reference sequence). V was cut by 5 bases and J by 6 bases, with 17 bases left in between. This CDR3 has 16 amino acids. CDR3 bases: TGTGCCAGTAGTCCCCTGGGACGGGGGAGTAATTCACCCCTCCACTTT. Its translation: CASSPLGRGSNSPLHF. Full variable domain (remainder filled in from reference TRBV19 and TRBJ1-6): DGGITQSPKYLFRKEGQNVTLSCEQNLNHDAMYWYRQDPGQGLRLIYYSQIVNDFQKGDIAEGYSVSREKKESFPLTVTSAQKNPTAFYLCASSPLGRGSNSPLHFGNGTRLTVT.

V and J are TRBV7-9 and TRBJ1-2, with 7 bases fitting TRBD1. The V gene's germline CDR1 is SEHNR and CDR2 FQNEAQ (reference sequence). J gave up 7 bases and V 0 bases, and 2 bases lay outside the gene matches. This CDR3 has 13 amino acids. CDR3: CASSLAGTVGYTF. CDR3 nucleotides: TGTGCCAGCAGCTTAGCCGGGACAGTTGGCTACACCTTC.

This clone showed up just once. J is TRBJ2-7 and V is TRBV10-3; 7 bases are shared with TRBD2. Unmatched junction bases numbered 2, after V lost 2 bases and J lost 4 bases. There are 13 residues in the CDR3. Per the germline V gene, CDR1 is ENHRY and CDR2 is SYGVKD. In nucleotides, the CDR3 is TGTGCCATCAGTGAGGGGGGAGGGTACGAGCAGTACTTC. Encoded protein: CAISEGGGYEQYF.

CDR3 residues: CASSFAGGPEQFF. The DNA for the CDR3 is TGTGCCAGCAGCTTTGCAGGGGGCCCTGAGCAGTTCTTC. V is TRBV11-3 and J is TRBJ2-1, with TRBD1 matching over 8 bases. Germline CDR1 and CDR2: SGHNT and YENEEA. V was pared by 3 bases and J by 9 bases, with 4 bases of the junction left unmatched. The CDR3 consists of 13 residues.

The rearrangement joins TRBV25-1 to TRBJ1-5; 7 nucleotides line up with TRBD1. Trimming cost V 2 bases and J 5 bases; bases outside gene matches: 0. Germline assignment: CDR1 MGHDK and CDR2 SYGVNS. CDR3 length: 13 amino acids. DNA for the CDR3: TGTGCCAGCAGTGAAACAGGGGATCAGCCCCAGCATTTT. Its protein is CASSETGDQPQHF.

This chain connects TRBV5-1 to TRBJ2-7; 8 bases line up with TRBD1. Germline CDR1 SGHRS, CDR2 YFSETQ. The J segment lost 3 bases and the V segment lost 1 base, leaving 3 bases of the junction unmatched. CDR3 size: 14 residues. The DNA of the CDR3 is TGCGCCAGCAGCTTGTCCAGGGGGCTCTACGAGCAGTACTTC. It codes for CASSLSRGLYEQYF.

The V and J genes are TRBV9 and TRBJ2-3; 8 nucleotides line up with TRBD2. V trimming: 4 bases; J trimming: 6 bases; junction bases outside the gene matches: 16. The CDR3 totals 17 residues. Germline V lookup: CDR1 SGDLS, CDR2 YYNGEE. CDR3 DNA: TGTGCCAGCAGCCCCCGGTGGAATAGCGGGAATCAGGATACGCAGTATTTT. Amino acid sequence: CASSPRWNSGNQDTQYF.

V gene TRBV7-9 combines with J gene TRBJ2-7; D gene unclear. This CDR3 region has 13 residues. CDR1 is SEHNR and CDR2 is FQNEAQ in the germline V gene (reference sequence). The V gene lost 5 bases and the J gene lost 9 bases, with 17 bases spanning the gap. CDR3 coding DNA: TGTGCCAGCAGCCCGCTGATGGCTGGCGGGCAGTACTTC. Protein product: CASSPLMAGGQYF.

V and J are TRBV11-2 and TRBJ2-2, with TRBD1 as a possible D gene (6 bases). The CDR3 runs 18 residues. Germline CDR1 SGHAT, CDR2 FQNNGV. The V end lost 1 base, the J end lost 4 bases, and 19 bases lay between the germline ends. The CDR3 reads CASSLGYYRAASTGELFF. CDR3 coding DNA: TGTGCCAGCAGCTTAGGGTACTACAGGGCGGCGAGCACCGGGGAGCTGTTTTTT. The full variable domain, its missing parts supplied by reference TRBV11-2 and TRBJ2-2, is EAGVAQSPRYKIIEKRQSVAFWCNPISGHATLYWYQQILGQGPKLLIQFQNNGVVDDSQLPKDRFSAERLKGVDSTLKIQPAKLEDSAVYLCASSLGYYRAASTGELFFGEGSRLTVL.

The chain carries TRBV19 and TRBJ1-2, with TRBD1 as a possible D gene (6 bases). Germline V gene lookup returns CDR1 LNHDA and CDR2 SQIVND (reference sequence). The CDR3 runs to 15 residues. V shed 10 bases and J shed 5 bases, with 23 bases lying between them. This CDR3 is CATGSPGDGPYGYTF. The CDR3 DNA sequence: TGTGCCACCGGTAGTCCAGGGGATGGCCCGTATGGCTACACCTTC.

The genes are TRBV28 and TRBJ1-5; D may be TRBD1 (6 bases). This CDR3 is 16 amino acids long. Germline CDR1 reads MDHEN; CDR2 reads SYDVKM. Trimming cost V 5 bases and J 6 bases, with 20 bases left between them. The CDR3: CASSVGTIVSGQPQHF. For the CDR3, the DNA is TGTGCCAGCAGTGTCGGGACAATCGTTTCAGGTCAGCCCCAGCATTTT.

This clone was observed a handful of times. This chain links TRBV7-9 with TRBJ2-7; the match to TRBD2 covers 12 bases. The V and J ends lost 5 bases and 4 bases, in that order; junction bases with no gene match: 6. Germline CDR1 reads SEHNR; CDR2 reads FQNEAQ (reference sequence). CDR3 length: 15 residues. The CDR3 loop is CASSISSGGAYEQYF. CDR3 bases: TGTGCCAGCAGCATCTCTAGCGGGGGGGCTTACGAGCAGTACTTC.

The chain uses TRBV6-5 and TRBJ1-6; 8 positions match TRBD1. This CDR3 region has 15 residues. The ends lost 6 bases at V and 6 bases at J; junction bases unmatched: 7. Germline V gives CDR1 MNHEY, CDR2 SVGAGI. The CDR3 DNA sequence: TGTGCCAGCAGGGACAGGGTATTTGGTAATTCACCCCTCCACTTT. This codes for CASRDRVFGNSPLHF.

V is TRBV27 and J is TRBJ2-1, with 9 bases aligning to TRBD1. Trimming cost V 5 bases and J 4 bases; bases outside gene matches: 9. Germline CDR1 MNHEY, CDR2 SMNVEV (reference sequence). This CDR3 has 16 amino acids. CDR3 residues: CASSLLTGGAYNEQFF. Written as DNA, the CDR3 is TGTGCCAGCAGTCTCCTGACAGGGGGAGCTTACAATGAGCAGTTCTTC.

The chain employs TRBV5-6 and TRBJ2-3, with D perhaps TRBD1 (6 bases). V was trimmed by 4 bases and J by 5 bases, leaving 14 bases between them. Per the germline V gene, CDR1 is SGHDT and CDR2 is YYEEEE. This CDR3 has 14 residues. The CDR3 spells CASSETGFEDTQYF. DNA for the CDR3: TGTGCCAGCAGCGAAACAGGGTTTGAAGATACGCAGTATTTT. Supplemented by reference TRBV5-6 and TRBJ2-3, the full variable domain reads DAGVTQSPTHLIKTRGQQVTLRCSPKSGHDTVSWYQQALGQGPQFIFQYYEEEERQRGNFPDRFSGHQFPNYSSELNVNALLLGDSALYLCASSETGFEDTQYFGPGTRLTVL.

The rearrangement joins TRBV5-6 to TRBJ1-1; 7 nucleotides line up with TRBD1. The CDR3 length is 15 residues. V lost 2 bases, J lost 0 bases, and 4 bases stayed unmatched. Germline V gene data show CDR1 as SGHDT and CDR2 as YYEEEE. The CDR3 DNA reads as TGTGCCAGCAGCTTACGGACAGGAGTGAACACTGAAGCTTTCTTT. This gives the protein CASSLRTGVNTEAFF.

This chain joins TRBV6-5 and TRBJ2-7; D is undetermined. The CDR3 is 11 residues long. Germline CDR1 reads MNHEY; CDR2 reads SVGAGI. V lost 6 bases, J lost 4 bases, and 7 bases lay in between. The DNA for the CDR3 is TGTGCCAGCAGCCGGTTATACGAGCAGTACTTC. This gives the protein CASSRLYEQYF.

V is TRBV27 and J is TRBJ2-7; 14 nucleotides align to TRBD2. The germline V gene encodes CDR1 MNHEY and CDR2 SMNVEV (reference sequence). V lost 4 bases, J lost 3 bases, and 2 bases stayed unmatched. The CDR3 is made up of 15 amino acids. CDR3 sequence: CASSSGTSGSYEQYF. The CDR3 DNA reads TGTGCCAGCAGTTCGGGGACTAGCGGGAGCTACGAGCAGTACTTC.